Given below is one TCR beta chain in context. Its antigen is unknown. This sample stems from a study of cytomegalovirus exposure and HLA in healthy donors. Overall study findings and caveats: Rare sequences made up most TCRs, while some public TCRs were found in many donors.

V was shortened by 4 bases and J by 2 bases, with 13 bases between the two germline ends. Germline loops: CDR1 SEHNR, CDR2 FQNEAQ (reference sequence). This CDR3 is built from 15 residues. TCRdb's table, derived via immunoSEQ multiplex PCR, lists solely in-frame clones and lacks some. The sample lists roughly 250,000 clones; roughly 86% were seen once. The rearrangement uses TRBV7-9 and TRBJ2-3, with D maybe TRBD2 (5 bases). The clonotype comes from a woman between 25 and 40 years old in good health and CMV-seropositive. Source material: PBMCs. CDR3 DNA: TGTGCCAGCAGCTATCCCGGGAAATACACAGATACGCAGTATTTT. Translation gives CASSYPGKYTDTQYF.